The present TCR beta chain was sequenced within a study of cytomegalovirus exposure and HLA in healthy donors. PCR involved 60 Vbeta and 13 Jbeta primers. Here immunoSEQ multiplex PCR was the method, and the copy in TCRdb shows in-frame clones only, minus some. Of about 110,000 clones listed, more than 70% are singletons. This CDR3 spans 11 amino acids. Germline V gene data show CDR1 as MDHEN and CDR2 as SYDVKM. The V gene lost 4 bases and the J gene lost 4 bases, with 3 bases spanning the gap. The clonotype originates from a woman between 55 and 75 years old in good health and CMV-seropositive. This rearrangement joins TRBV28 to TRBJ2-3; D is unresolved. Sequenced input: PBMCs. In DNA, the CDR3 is TGTGCCAGCAGTTCTTCAGATACGCAGTATTTT. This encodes CASSSSDTQYF.